The sequence of this T cell receptor (beta chain) was determined in a study of metastatic and nonmetastatic thyroid tumors (TCRdb year 2020). In the study overall: Repertoires from peripheral blood and from tumor or nodule tissue samples of malignant and benign thyroid patients were compared. Study-wide conclusions, independent of this receptor: In both blood and tumor samples, TCR beta diversity was reported to be significantly higher in malignant tumors than in benign nodules.

No treatment had been received by any patient before thyroid surgery. The study retrospectively analysed patient clinical samples collected from about 2012 to 2018 using T-cell receptor beta sequencing. Comment on this clone: There is no known antigen for this receptor. There are no base qualities to consult, and no much larger clone falls within one base.

Libraries were made using PCR. The sample was run on an Illumina HiSeq 4000. The TCR beta-chain CDR3 region of each patient was profiled by high-throughput sequencing. On the authors' methods: A classifier to discriminate distant-metastatic papillary thyroid cancer patients was built from CDR3 differences across clinicopathological groups. The Shannon index was used to measure repertoire diversity, and the Morisita-Horn index was used to measure how similar tumor and blood repertoires were. TCRdb reprocessing: public reads trimmed at Q25 with fastp, clones called with MiXCR, in-frame beta chains kept. What appears here as the V and J calls and clone size reflects TCRdb's work, not the paper's. The sample records over 10,000 clones, approximately 33% of which are singletons. Of the sample, 15% to 17% is held by the ten largest clones. The sequence derives from a male donor with papillary thyroid cancer or a benign thyroid nodule (not recorded which). Some clones in this sample may be carry-over from other donors' samples. Sequencing was done on a sample of tumor tissue.

The DNA sequence is given as TGTGCCAGCAGCGAGACTGTAAACTCACCCCTCCACTTT. This encodes CASSETVNSPLHF. Recombination joined TRBV7-3 with TRBJ1-6; the D gene assignment is ambiguous. Via the germline V gene, CDR1 is SGHTA and CDR2 FQGTGA. Inclusive of the bounding cysteine and phenylalanine, the CDR3 is 13 residues long. Just CDR3 DNA is preserved here, 39 bases in frame from base 1. The V and J ends are trimmed by 5 bases and 10 bases, leaving 12 bases between them.